This TCR beta chain was obtained from a study of Graves' ophthalmopathy and Graves' hyperthyroidism. Study-level points and caveats: Most expanded thyroid clonotypes above 0.001 frequency also appeared in blood.

Ophthalmopathy donors were characterized by moderate-to-severe activity, CAS of at least 3, NOSPECS of at least 4, and duration under 3 months. Pregnancy or lactation, uncontrolled infections and other autoimmune diseases were grounds for excluding patients. It was from 8.5 to 10 ml of fresh peripheral blood that the PBMCs came. In its sample, this clonotype was seen once. Its antigen is not known. RNA transcripts were the source from which TCR beta CDR3 regions were amplified. An opening RT-PCR round employed HTBI primers and preceded a second-round multiplex PCR. A single record per CDR3 protein comes from TCRdb applying MiXCR to the multiplex PCR reads. The sample has fewer than 70,000 distinct CDR3 sequences; less than 65% are singletons. This sequence was found in an adult woman with Graves' ophthalmopathy. Sequenced: peripheral blood.

CDR3 nucleotide sequence: TGTGCCAGCAGTGAATTTCAGGGGGCGGCTAACTATGGCTACACCTTC. It specifies CASSEFQGAANYGYTF. This chain uses TRBV6-9 with TRBJ1-2; TRBD1 agrees at 8 bases. CDR1 and CDR2 from the germline V gene are MNHGY and SVAAGI. This CDR3 is built from 16 residues. The V gene end was trimmed by 5 bases and the J gene end by 0 bases; junction bases not matched to a gene: 8.